This TCR beta chain was captured by sequencing in a study of vaccination and CD4 T cells after COVID-19. This clonotype has just a few counts. Its target is unknown. The V and J ends lost 0 bases and 4 bases respectively, with 12 bases between them. Germline V gene data show CDR1 as MNHEY and CDR2 as SVGAGI. The CDR3 contains 15 residues. Sequenced with the Oncomine TCR Beta short-read assay was DNA taken from cultured CD4+ T cells. TCRdb ran MiXCR on the PCR reads and lists one entry per CDR3 protein. The table lists about 22,000 distinct CDR3 sequences, more than 30% of them singletons. Time point in this sample: late sampling 161 to 241 days after vaccination in three convalescent patients. Documented treatment: approximately nine-day PBMC culture with coronavirus spike peptide pools or control peptides (ViraFEST assay).

The chain uses TRBV6-5 and TRBJ1-1; possibly TRBD1 for D (6 bases). The sequences come from CD4+ T cells from blood, cultured in vitro, collected about 7 months after SARS-CoV-2 vaccination. This sequence was found in a human donor who had recovered from COVID-19. The CDR3 spells CASSYSGGARTEAFF. CDR3 DNA sequence: TGTGCCAGCAGTTACTCTGGGGGGGCGCGCACTGAAGCTTTCTTT.